The TCR beta chain under discussion was sequenced for a study of blood T cells in healthy people across ages. Background on the study: There was about one barcoded beta molecule captured by template switching per two T cells.

Remarks on this clonotype: Its matching antigen is unknown.

Staff drew ten milliliters of peripheral blood from each donor. Study-wide results and caveats: As naive T cell percentage varied, TCR beta diversity correlated strongly with it.

With 1 base removed from V and 1 base from J, the gap between germline ends came to 13 bases. The CDR3 is 16 amino acids. Per the germline V gene, CDR1 is SGHVS and CDR2 is FQNEAQ. Sample-barcoded 5' priming and a J-beta primer mix drove a second PCR of about 6 to 12 cycles. In TCRdb, the 5' RACE reads were re-called with MiXCR into one record per CDR3 protein. The sample has some 1.7 million distinct CDR3 sequences, 28% seen once. V and J are TRBV7-8 and TRBJ1-2; tentative D call: TRBD1 (6 bases). This TCR came from a woman under 40 in good health. Sequences were obtained from blood. This chain's CDR3 is CASSLGGGLNNYGYTF. In DNA, the CDR3 is TGTGCCAGCAGCTTAGGCGGGGGCCTTAATAACTATGGCTACACCTTC. Variable domain in full (rest from reference TRBV7-8 and TRBJ1-2): GAGVSQSPRYKVAKRGQDVALRCDPISGHVSLFWYQQALGQGPEFLTYFQNEAQLDKSGLPSDRFFAERPEGSVSTLKIQRTQQEDSAVYLCASSLGGGLNNYGYTFGSGTRLTVV.